This is a list of T cell receptor beta chains from one sample in a study of cytomegalovirus exposure and HLA in healthy donors. The protocol was immunoSEQ multiplex PCR, while the TCRdb copy is restricted to in-frame clones and leaves out a portion. The sample includes some 90,000 clones, roughly 74% of them seen just once. Input material: PBMCs. Receptors originate from a female donor in good health and CMV-seropositive. CDR3s include the opening cysteine and the closing phenylalanine or tryptophan. The D gene is left open where the match is weak. Clone size is not always given. Where it is, it says once, few, many or a class for expanded clones.

v_gene: TRBV30
j_gene: TRBJ1-5
abundance: NA
d_gene: NA
CDR3nt: TGTGCCTGGGCTGACAGGATAGGGGAGCCCCAGCATTTT
CDR3aa: CAWADRIGEPQHF

v_gene: TRBV18
j_gene: TRBJ2-7
abundance: NA
d_gene: NA
CDR3nt: TGTGCCAGCTCACCGGAGACCTACGAGCAGTACTTC
CDR3aa: CASSPETYEQYF

v_gene: TRBV27
j_gene: TRBJ2-4
abundance: NA
d_gene: TRBD1
CDR3nt: TGTGCCAGCAGCCCCAGGGGGAAAAACATTCAGTACTTC
CDR3aa: CASSPRGKNIQYF

v_gene: TRBV2
j_gene: TRBJ2-1
abundance: NA
d_gene: TRBD1
CDR3nt: TGTGCCAGCAGTCTTCCGGGACAGCAATACAATGAGCAGTTCTTC
CDR3aa: CASSLPGQQYNEQFF

v_gene: TRBV29-1
j_gene: TRBJ2-3
abundance: NA
d_gene: TRBD2
CDR3nt: TGCAGCGTTGATGCTAGCGGGAGGACAGATACGCAGTATTTT
CDR3aa: CSVDASGRTDTQYF

v_gene: TRBV9
j_gene: TRBJ2-1
abundance: NA
d_gene: TRBD2
CDR3nt: TGTGCCAGCAGCCCTTTAGCGGGGGGGCAGTACAATGAGCAGTTCTTC
CDR3aa: CASSPLAGGQYNEQFF

v_gene: TRBV29-1
j_gene: TRBJ1-1
abundance: NA
d_gene: TRBD1
CDR3nt: TGCAGCGTGGGGCCCCTGACAGGGGCGGCGACTGAAGCTTTCTTT
CDR3aa: CSVGPLTGAATEAFF

v_gene: TRBV5-1
j_gene: TRBJ2-7
abundance: NA
d_gene: TRBD1
CDR3nt: TGCGCCAGCAGCTTGGTTGGGACAGGAGGGAACTACGAGCAGTACTTC
CDR3aa: CASSLVGTGGNYEQYF

v_gene: TRBV6-5
j_gene: TRBJ1-1
abundance: NA
d_gene: NA
CDR3nt: TGTGCCAGCAGTAAGGAGGTGAACACTGAAGCTTTCTTT
CDR3aa: CASSKEVNTEAFF

v_gene: TRBV9
j_gene: TRBJ1-5
abundance: NA
d_gene: TRBD1
CDR3nt: TGTGCCAGCAGCCCGGGACAGGGGGAGAGTCAGCCCCAGCATTTT
CDR3aa: CASSPGQGESQPQHF

v_gene: TRBV27
j_gene: TRBJ1-1
abundance: once
d_gene: NA
CDR3nt: TGTGCCAGCAGTTTATCAAACAGGGTCGAAGCTTTCTTT
CDR3aa: CASSLSNRVEAFF

v_gene: TRBV18
j_gene: TRBJ2-6
abundance: many
d_gene: NA
CDR3nt: TGTGCCAGCTCGGAGGTCTCTGGGGCCAACGTCCTGACTTTC
CDR3aa: CASSEVSGANVLTF

v_gene: TRBV28
j_gene: TRBJ1-2
abundance: once
d_gene: NA
CDR3nt: TGTGCCAGCAGTTTGTCTACCGGACAGAGCTATGGCTACACCTTC
CDR3aa: CASSLSTGQSYGYTF

v_gene: TRBV28
j_gene: TRBJ2-7
abundance: NA
d_gene: NA
CDR3nt: TGTGCCAGCAGTCGCCGCCGGGACTCCCTCTCCTACGAGCAGTACTTC
CDR3aa: CASSRRRDSLSYEQYF

v_gene: TRBV6-5
j_gene: TRBJ2-1
abundance: NA
d_gene: NA
CDR3nt: TGTGCCAGCAGAAAAGGGGCTGAGTACAATGAGCAGTTCTTC
CDR3aa: CASRKGAEYNEQFF

v_gene: TRBV5-1
j_gene: TRBJ1-2
abundance: few
d_gene: NA
CDR3nt: TGCGCCAGCAGCTTTGGAGAGGCAGATGGCTACACCTTC
CDR3aa: CASSFGEADGYTF

v_gene: TRBV29-1
j_gene: TRBJ2-3
abundance: NA
d_gene: NA
CDR3nt: TGCAGCCAAATGACAGTAACCGATACGCAGTATTTT
CDR3aa: CSQMTVTDTQYF

v_gene: TRBV7-2
j_gene: TRBJ1-2
abundance: NA
d_gene: TRBD1
CDR3nt: TGTGCCAGCAGCTTAGGGGGGCCGGGACAGGGGATCTATGGCTACACCTTC
CDR3aa: CASSLGGPGQGIYGYTF

v_gene: TRBV7-2
j_gene: TRBJ2-2
abundance: NA
d_gene: NA
CDR3nt: TGTGCCAGCAGCCCGGTGGGGCCCAGGGGCGGGGAGCTGTTTTTT
CDR3aa: CASSPVGPRGGELFF

v_gene: TRBV6-5
j_gene: TRBJ1-5
abundance: NA
d_gene: NA
CDR3nt: TGTGCCAGCAGTTACTCGGGGGCGAATCAGCCCCAGCATTTT
CDR3aa: CASSYSGANQPQHF

v_gene: TRBV6-5
j_gene: TRBJ1-1
abundance: NA
d_gene: TRBD1
CDR3nt: TGTGCCAGCAGTTCCACCGGGACAGGGAACACTGAAGCTTTCTTT
CDR3aa: CASSSTGTGNTEAFF

v_gene: TRBV10-3
j_gene: TRBJ2-7
abundance: NA
d_gene: TRBD2
CDR3nt: TGTGCCATCAGTGATCCGGGACTAGCGACCTACGAGCAGTACTTC
CDR3aa: CAISDPGLATYEQYF

v_gene: TRBV25-1
j_gene: TRBJ2-2
abundance: NA
d_gene: NA
CDR3nt: TGTGCCAGCAGCTTAGGGGCTAACACCGGGGAGCTGTTTTTT
CDR3aa: CASSLGANTGELFF

v_gene: TRBV14
j_gene: TRBJ2-3
abundance: NA
d_gene: NA
CDR3nt: TGTGCCAGCAGCCATTCCTCGGGTACGCAGTATTTT
CDR3aa: CASSHSSGTQYF

v_gene: TRBV9
j_gene: TRBJ2-1
abundance: NA
d_gene: TRBD2
CDR3nt: TGTGCCAGCAGCGTAGAGGGCGGGGGGAACAATGAGCAGTTCTTC
CDR3aa: CASSVEGGGNNEQFF

v_gene: TRBV14
j_gene: TRBJ2-6
abundance: few
d_gene: NA
CDR3nt: TGTGCCAGCAGCCGAAGTCGGGGTTCTGGGGCCAACGTCCTGACTTTC
CDR3aa: CASSRSRGSGANVLTF

v_gene: TRBV27
j_gene: TRBJ2-7
abundance: NA
d_gene: TRBD1
CDR3nt: TGTGCCAGCAGTTTTACAGGGGGCTACGAGCAGTACTTC
CDR3aa: CASSFTGGYEQYF

v_gene: TRBV7-9
j_gene: TRBJ1-6
abundance: NA
d_gene: TRBD1
CDR3nt: TGTGCCAGCAGCTTAGTCGGGGACAGGGGATCACCCCTCCACTTT
CDR3aa: CASSLVGDRGSPLHF

v_gene: TRBV7-2
j_gene: TRBJ2-5
abundance: NA
d_gene: NA
CDR3nt: TGTGCCAGCAGCTTAGCCCCACGGGAGACCCAGTACTTC
CDR3aa: CASSLAPRETQYF

v_gene: TRBV4-1
j_gene: TRBJ1-6
abundance: NA
d_gene: NA
CDR3nt: TGCGCCAGCAGCCAAGAGTTGGCAGGGTCACCCCTCCACTTT
CDR3aa: CASSQELAGSPLHF

v_gene: TRBV7-9
j_gene: TRBJ1-1
abundance: NA
d_gene: TRBD1
CDR3nt: TGTGCCAGCAGCTTTGGACAGGCGGGCACTGAAGCTTTCTTT
CDR3aa: CASSFGQAGTEAFF

v_gene: TRBV5-4
j_gene: TRBJ2-7
abundance: NA
d_gene: NA
CDR3nt: TGTGCCAGCAGCTTCGGACAGGGAGGGAGCTACGAGCAGTACTTC
CDR3aa: CASSFGQGGSYEQYF